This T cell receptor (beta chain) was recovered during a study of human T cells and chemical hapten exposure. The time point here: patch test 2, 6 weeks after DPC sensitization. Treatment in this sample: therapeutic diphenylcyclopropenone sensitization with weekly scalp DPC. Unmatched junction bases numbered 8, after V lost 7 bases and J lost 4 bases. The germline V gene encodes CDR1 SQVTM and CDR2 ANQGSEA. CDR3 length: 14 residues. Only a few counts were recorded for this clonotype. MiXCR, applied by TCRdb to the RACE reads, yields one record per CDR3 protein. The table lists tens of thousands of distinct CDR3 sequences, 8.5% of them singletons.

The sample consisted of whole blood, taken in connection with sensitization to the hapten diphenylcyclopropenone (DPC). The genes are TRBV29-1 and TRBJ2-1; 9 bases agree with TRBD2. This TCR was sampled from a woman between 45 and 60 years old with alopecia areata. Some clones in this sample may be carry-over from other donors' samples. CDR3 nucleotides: TGCAGCGCCCTGACGCTAGCGGGGTACAATGAGCAGTTCTTC. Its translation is CSALTLAGYNEQFF.